This T cell receptor beta chain came from a study of shared clonotypes between healthy human individuals. Study as a whole: The study used three CD4 naive, three CD4 memory, two CD8 naive and one CD8 memory plate per donor.

Germline lookup yields CDR1 SQVTM and CDR2 ANQGSEA. This CDR3 contains 12 residues. Losses at the gene ends were 7 bases for V and 1 base for J; bases not matched to a gene: 3. Profiled with immunoSEQ multiplex PCR; TCRdb holds only in-frame clones, not every one. The profile shows roughly 2.2 million clones, 85% to 95% of them singletons. This clone was picked up a small number of times. The antigen is not known. Points from the study as a whole: Larger richness was generally estimated for naive than memory subsets.

The specimen sequenced was naive CD4+ T cells from PBMCs. The subset here: CD45RA+ positively selected. The chain links TRBV29-1 to TRBJ1-1; 7 bases are shared with TRBD1. The source is a man aged 18 to 35 in good health. Some clones in this sample may be carry-over from other donors' samples. CDR3 protein: CSGGQRNTEAFF. CDR3 sequence (DNA): TGCAGCGGGGGACAGAGGAACACTGAAGCTTTCTTT.